This T cell receptor beta chain stems from a study of PD-L1 blockade in urothelial cancer. Study information: Atezolizumab, begun by patients in the mid-2010s, was given at 1,200 mg intravenously every 3 weeks. Per blood sample, T cells had a median of about 150,000. Twenty-five of 29 patients were males with bladder-origin urothelial cancer.

Only in-frame clones appear in the TCRdb table, and some are missing; sequencing was by immunoSEQ multiplex PCR. The sample shows approximately 100,000 clones, approximately 85% of them seen only once. The sequence was obtained from a man aged 50 to 59 with urothelial cancer. Specimen: PBMCs, collected around atezolizumab (anti-PD-L1) treatment.

The chain's CDR3 is CASSALTSGRAYNEQFF. The CDR3 DNA reads as TGTGCCAGCAGCGCCCTGACTAGCGGGAGGGCGTACAATGAGCAGTTCTTC. The chain carries TRBV7-9 and TRBJ2-1, with 14 bases fitting TRBD2. From germline, CDR1 is SEHNR and CDR2 FQNEAQ (reference sequence). This CDR3 region has 17 residues. Trimming cost V 5 bases and J 4 bases; bases outside gene matches: 7. The variable domain in full, completed from reference TRBV7-9 and TRBJ2-1, reads DTGVSQNPRHKITKRGQNVTFRCDPISEHNRLYWYRQTLGQGPEFLTYFQNEAQLEKSRLLSDRFSAERPKGSFSTLEIQRTEQGDSAMYLCASSALTSGRAYNEQFFGPGTRLTVL.